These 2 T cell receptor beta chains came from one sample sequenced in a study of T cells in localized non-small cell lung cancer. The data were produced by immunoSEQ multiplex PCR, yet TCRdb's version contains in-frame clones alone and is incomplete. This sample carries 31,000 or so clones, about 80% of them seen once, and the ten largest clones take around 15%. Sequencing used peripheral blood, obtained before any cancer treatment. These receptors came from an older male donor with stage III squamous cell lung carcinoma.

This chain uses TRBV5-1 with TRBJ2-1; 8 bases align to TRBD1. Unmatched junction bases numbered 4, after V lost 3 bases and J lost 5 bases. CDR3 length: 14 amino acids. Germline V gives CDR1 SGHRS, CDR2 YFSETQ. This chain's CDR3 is CASSWLQGDNEQFF. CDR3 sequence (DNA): TGCGCCAGCAGCTGGCTACAGGGGGACAATGAGCAGTTCTTC.

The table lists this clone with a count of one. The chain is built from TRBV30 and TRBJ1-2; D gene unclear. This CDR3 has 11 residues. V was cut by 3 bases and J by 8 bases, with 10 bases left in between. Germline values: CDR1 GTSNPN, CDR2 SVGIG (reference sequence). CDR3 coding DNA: TGTGCCTGGAGCCCCCGGACGGGCTACACCTTC. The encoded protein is CAWSPRTGYTF.